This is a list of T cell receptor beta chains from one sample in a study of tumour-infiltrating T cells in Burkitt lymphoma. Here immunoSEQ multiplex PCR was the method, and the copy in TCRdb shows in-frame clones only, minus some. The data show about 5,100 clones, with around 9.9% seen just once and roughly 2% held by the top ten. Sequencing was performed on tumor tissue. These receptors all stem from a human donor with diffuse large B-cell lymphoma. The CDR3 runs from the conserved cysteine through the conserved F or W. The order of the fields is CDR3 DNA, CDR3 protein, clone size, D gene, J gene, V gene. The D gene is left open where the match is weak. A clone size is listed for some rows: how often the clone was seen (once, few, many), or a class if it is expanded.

CDR3 DNA: TGTGCCAGCAGCTTAGACAGGAACACTGAAGCTTTCTTT
CDR3 protein: CASSLDRNTEAFF
clone size: -
D gene: -
J gene: TRBJ1-1
V gene: TRBV11-2

CDR3 DNA: TGCGCCAGCAGCTTGGAGCTAGCGGGGGCCTCCTACGAGCAGTACTTC
CDR3 protein: CASSLELAGASYEQYF
clone size: few
D gene: TRBD2
J gene: TRBJ2-7
V gene: TRBV5-1

CDR3 DNA: TGTGCCATCAGTGGCTCCTATGGCTACACCTTC
CDR3 protein: CAISGSYGYTF
clone size: -
D gene: -
J gene: TRBJ1-2
V gene: TRBV10-3

CDR3 DNA: TGCGCCAGCAGCTCCGTCTCTAGTGAAAAACTGTTTTTT
CDR3 protein: CASSSVSSEKLFF
clone size: once
D gene: -
J gene: TRBJ1-4
V gene: TRBV5-1

CDR3 DNA: TGCAGCGTTCGACTAGCAAGATACGAGCAGTACTTC
CDR3 protein: CSVRLARYEQYF
clone size: -
D gene: TRBD2
J gene: TRBJ2-7
V gene: TRBV29-1

CDR3 DNA: TGTGCCAGTAGTATTTCGGGGCAGGGGGGCCCCAGGACCCAGTACTTC
CDR3 protein: CASSISGQGGPRTQYF
clone size: -
D gene: -
J gene: TRBJ2-5
V gene: TRBV19

CDR3 DNA: TGTGCCAGCAGCGTAGAAGGCTCTGGAAACACCATATATTTT
CDR3 protein: CASSVEGSGNTIYF
clone size: -
D gene: -
J gene: TRBJ1-3
V gene: TRBV9

CDR3 DNA: TGTGCCAGCAGTTACGGAGTACAGGAAAAACTGTTTTTT
CDR3 protein: CASSYGVQEKLFF
clone size: -
D gene: -
J gene: TRBJ1-4
V gene: TRBV6-5

CDR3 DNA: TGTGCCAGCAGCCAAGGAGGGGGCACCGGGGAGCTGTTTTTT
CDR3 protein: CASSQGGGTGELFF
clone size: few
D gene: -
J gene: TRBJ2-2
V gene: TRBV4-2

CDR3 DNA: TGCGCCAGCAGCCTCGGTTCTGTGGGGCAAAACTATGGCTACACCTTC
CDR3 protein: CASSLGSVGQNYGYTF
clone size: -
D gene: -
J gene: TRBJ1-2
V gene: TRBV4-1

CDR3 DNA: TGTGCCAGCAGCTCGGGACTTTCCACCGGGGAGCTGTTTTTT
CDR3 protein: CASSSGLSTGELFF
clone size: -
D gene: -
J gene: TRBJ2-2
V gene: TRBV13

CDR3 DNA: TGTGCCAGCAGTTCACGGTTAGCGGGGGTGGACGGGGAGCTGTTTTTT
CDR3 protein: CASSSRLAGVDGELFF
clone size: -
D gene: TRBD2
J gene: TRBJ2-2
V gene: TRBV28

CDR3 DNA: TGTGCCTGGAGTGCGACAGGAAATGAAGGTTTGGCTTTCTTT
CDR3 protein: CAWSATGNEGLAFF
clone size: -
D gene: -
J gene: TRBJ1-1
V gene: TRBV30

CDR3 DNA: TGCGCCAGCAGCCAGGTCCCTCGGGGAAATGAAAAACTGTTTTTT
CDR3 protein: CASSQVPRGNEKLFF
clone size: -
D gene: -
J gene: TRBJ1-4
V gene: TRBV4-1

CDR3 DNA: TGTGCCAGCAGCTCACTATCCGGGCAGGGGCAGTACTTC
CDR3 protein: CASSSLSGQGQYF
clone size: -
D gene: -
J gene: TRBJ2-7
V gene: TRBV6-5

CDR3 DNA: TGTGCCAGCAGTTACTTGGATGGTGGCTACACCTTC
CDR3 protein: CASSYLDGGYTF
clone size: few
D gene: -
J gene: TRBJ1-2
V gene: TRBV6-5

CDR3 DNA: TGTGCCAGCAGGTTTCTAGCGGGGGGGAACAATGAGCAGTTCTTC
CDR3 protein: CASRFLAGGNNEQFF
clone size: -
D gene: TRBD2
J gene: TRBJ2-1
V gene: TRBV28

CDR3 DNA: TGTGCCAGTAGCCCCCCGGGGGGGACCTACGAGCAGTACTTC
CDR3 protein: CASSPPGGTYEQYF
clone size: -
D gene: TRBD2
J gene: TRBJ2-7
V gene: TRBV19

CDR3 DNA: TGTGCCAGCAGCGCACTGGGGGCGGTCTATGGCTACACCTTC
CDR3 protein: CASSALGAVYGYTF
clone size: -
D gene: -
J gene: TRBJ1-2
V gene: TRBV11-2

CDR3 DNA: TGTGCCAGCAGTTCGTTATCCGGGCCGTTCGAAAAACTGTTTTTT
CDR3 protein: CASSSLSGPFEKLFF
clone size: -
D gene: -
J gene: TRBJ1-4
V gene: TRBV28

CDR3 DNA: TGTGCCAGCAGCCCGGGGACTAGCGAAGTAGATACGCAGTATTTT
CDR3 protein: CASSPGTSEVDTQYF
clone size: -
D gene: TRBD2
J gene: TRBJ2-3
V gene: TRBV4-2

CDR3 DNA: TGTGCCAGCAGTGAAGAGGTTTGGGGGGCCCCTGAAGCTTTCTTT
CDR3 protein: CASSEEVWGAPEAFF
clone size: -
D gene: -
J gene: TRBJ1-1
V gene: TRBV6-1

CDR3 DNA: TGTGCCAGTAGTAAAGGGACAGGTCCAGTGGAGGACACCATATATTTT
CDR3 protein: CASSKGTGPVEDTIYF
clone size: -
D gene: TRBD1
J gene: TRBJ1-3
V gene: TRBV19

CDR3 DNA: TGTGCCAGCACTAAACCTGGACTAGCGGGGTTCACAGATACGCAGTATTTT
CDR3 protein: CASTKPGLAGFTDTQYF
clone size: -
D gene: TRBD2
J gene: TRBJ2-3
V gene: TRBV28

CDR3 DNA: TGTGCCAGCTCAGCGACACCTCAGGGGCACGAGCAGTACTTC
CDR3 protein: CASSATPQGHEQYF
clone size: -
D gene: -
J gene: TRBJ2-7
V gene: TRBV18

CDR3 DNA: TGTGCCAGTAGTCGTACAGGGTCCCTTTACTATGGCTACACCTTC
CDR3 protein: CASSRTGSLYYGYTF
clone size: few
D gene: -
J gene: TRBJ1-2
V gene: TRBV19

CDR3 DNA: TGTGCCAGCGGGACTGATCTTTCCTACGAGCAGTACTTC
CDR3 protein: CASGTDLSYEQYF
clone size: few
D gene: -
J gene: TRBJ2-7
V gene: TRBV5-6

CDR3 DNA: TGTGCCAGCATGCACCGGGACAGCACAGATACGCAGTATTTT
CDR3 protein: CASMHRDSTDTQYF
clone size: -
D gene: -
J gene: TRBJ2-3
V gene: TRBV19

CDR3 DNA: TGCGCCAGCAGCTTGGTTTTAAGTCCCGGAGCTTACAATGAGCAGTTCTTC
CDR3 protein: CASSLVLSPGAYNEQFF
clone size: few
D gene: -
J gene: TRBJ2-1
V gene: TRBV5-1

CDR3 DNA: TGTGCCATCAGTGTCGGAATACCTGGGGAGACCCAGTACTTC
CDR3 protein: CAISVGIPGETQYF
clone size: few
D gene: -
J gene: TRBJ2-5
V gene: TRBV10-3

CDR3 DNA: TGCGCCAGCAGCTTGGGGGAGTTGGGGAACACTGAAGCTTTCTTT
CDR3 protein: CASSLGELGNTEAFF
clone size: -
D gene: -
J gene: TRBJ1-1
V gene: TRBV5-1

CDR3 DNA: TGTGCCAGCAGCGCGCAGCAGGGAACTGGAAACACCATATATTTT
CDR3 protein: CASSAQQGTGNTIYF
clone size: -
D gene: -
J gene: TRBJ1-3
V gene: TRBV9

CDR3 DNA: TGCGCCAGCAGCTTCTCTCGGACAGGGGGCAATGAGCAGTTCTTC
CDR3 protein: CASSFSRTGGNEQFF
clone size: -
D gene: TRBD1
J gene: TRBJ2-1
V gene: TRBV5-1

CDR3 DNA: TGCGCCAGCAGTGTGTTTACCTTGGGGACTGAAGCTTTCTTT
CDR3 protein: CASSVFTLGTEAFF
clone size: few
D gene: -
J gene: TRBJ1-1
V gene: TRBV10-2

CDR3 DNA: TGTGCCAGCAGTTTAGGGGGGATGATACGAGGGCCCCAGCATTTT
CDR3 protein: CASSLGGMIRGPQHF
clone size: -
D gene: -
J gene: TRBJ1-5
V gene: TRBV28

CDR3 DNA: TGTGCCAGCAGTGATTTCTCCGGGTCAGATAATGAGCAGTTCTTC
CDR3 protein: CASSDFSGSDNEQFF
clone size: -
D gene: -
J gene: TRBJ2-1
V gene: TRBV2

CDR3 DNA: TGTGCCAGCAGCTGGGGAGGGCCGAATTCACCCCTCCACTTT
CDR3 protein: CASSWGGPNSPLHF
clone size: -
D gene: -
J gene: TRBJ1-6
V gene: TRBV6-5

CDR3 DNA: TGTGCCAGCACCATGGGGAGCTCCTACGAGCAGTACTTC
CDR3 protein: CASTMGSSYEQYF
clone size: -
D gene: -
J gene: TRBJ2-7
V gene: TRBV7-9

CDR3 DNA: TGTGCCAGCAGCCTTAACGGATTAGAGACCCAGTACTTC
CDR3 protein: CASSLNGLETQYF
clone size: -
D gene: -
J gene: TRBJ2-5
V gene: TRBV7-9

CDR3 DNA: TGTGCCAGTAGCAGACAGGGAGGTAGTTCACCCCTCCACTTT
CDR3 protein: CASSRQGGSSPLHF
clone size: few
D gene: TRBD1
J gene: TRBJ1-6
V gene: TRBV7-9

CDR3 DNA: TGTGCCAGCAGGTACTCCGGGACGGTCGTGTCACCCCTCCACTTT
CDR3 protein: CASRYSGTVVSPLHF
clone size: few
D gene: -
J gene: TRBJ1-6
V gene: TRBV6-6

CDR3 DNA: TGTGCCAGCAGCTTAGGACAGGACACCGGGGAGCTGTTTTTT
CDR3 protein: CASSLGQDTGELFF
clone size: -
D gene: -
J gene: TRBJ2-2
V gene: TRBV7-7